Sequencing of this TCR beta chain was carried out in a study of molecular identifiers for immune sequencing clone quantification. Study-wide results and limits: Clones carrying above 20 RNA copies accounted for over 99% of effector molecules, under 1% in naive cells. Highly expanded clone sizes could be underestimated by identical TCR molecules sharing a barcode.

Germline V gene lookup returns CDR1 SGHTA and CDR2 FQGNSA. Deletions cut 4 bases from V and 0 bases from J, with 6 bases between. This CDR3 comprises 13 residues. Libraries of bulk TCR were made by previously described methods (with listed TCR primers). From the PCR reads, TCRdb called clonotypes with MiXCR, one entry per CDR3 protein. The sample lists about 65,000 distinct CDR3 sequences; around 17% were seen once. In this sample, this clonotype turned up many times. Its antigen is not identified. The sample comprised naive CD8+ T cells from blood, with Jurkat cell RNA spiked in. The sample's subset: FACS-sorted CD8+CD4-CCR7+CD45RA+ naive T cells. The chain is built from TRBV7-2 and TRBJ1-1, with D uncertain. The source of this sequence is a human donor in good health. Some libraries in this study had Jurkat cell RNA spiked in. Here the CDR3 DNA reads TGTGCCAGCAGCTCTGGACTGAACACTGAAGCTTTCTTT. This codes for CASSSGLNTEAFF.